This T cell receptor (beta chain) was sequenced in a study of T-cell memory formation after mild COVID-19. At the level of the study: TCR clusters were largely donor specific. Study results and caveats: Pre-infection memory already had some responding clones, implying cross-reactive memory joined.

With 0 bases removed from V and 3 bases from J, the gap between germline ends came to 13 bases. The CDR3 has 16 residues. CDR1 and CDR2 (germline): SGDLS, YYNGEE. A remark on this clonotype: The antigen remains unidentified.

Constant-segment primers and 5'RACE yielded cDNA libraries for TCR alpha and TCR beta, each carrying sample barcodes and UMIs. TCRdb analysed the 5' RACE reads with MiXCR anew, one entry per CDR3 protein. The data contain some 180,000 distinct CDR3 sequences, approximately 17% of them singletons. What was sequenced was PBMCs or a T cell subset sorted from them (not recorded which). The source is a man between 18 and 35 years old who had mild COVID-19 (a few samples of this study predate the infection). Cell type and time point are not known. The chain recombines TRBV9 with TRBJ1-3; D unresolved. The CDR3 region is CASSVGISAGGNTIYF. Here the CDR3 DNA reads TGTGCCAGCAGCGTAGGTATATCGGCGGGTGGAAACACCATATATTTT.